The next 15 T cell receptor beta chains were all read from a single sample in a study of cytomegalovirus exposure and HLA in healthy donors (dated by TCRdb to the late 2010s). The library came from the immunoSEQ multiplex PCR assay. TCRdb holds this immuneACCESS table with in-frame rearrangements only. Some clones are missing; in checked studies, unresolved V genes explain under half, and the rest has no known cause. In this sample the table shows 150,000 to 200,000 clones, 80% to 90% of which occur a single time. Together, the top ten hold roughly 1.4% of the sample. The sequencing input was PBMCs. The receptors originated from a woman aged 25 to 39 in good health and CMV-seronegative.

This clone has just one count. The chain carries TRBV5-1 and TRBJ2-1, with 9 bases fitting TRBD1. Looked up from germline, CDR1 is SGHRS and CDR2 is YFSETQ. Trimming took 4 bases from V and 7 from J; bases not matched to a gene: 9. This CDR3 is 15 amino acids long. The CDR3, as DNA: TGCGCCAGCAGCCCCGGGGACAGGGATCGAAATGAGCAGTTCTTC. Its translation is CASSPGDRDRNEQFF.

This chain connects TRBV10-3 to TRBJ1-6, with TRBD1 as a possible D gene (6 bases). CDR1 and CDR2 from the germline V gene are ENHRY and SYGVKD. Trimming stripped 2 bases from V and 10 bases from J, with 9 bases between. CDR3 length equals 13 residues. The CDR3 DNA is TGTGCCATCAGTGAGGACAGGAACTCACCCCTCCACTTT. Amino acid sequence: CAISEDRNSPLHF.

The chain recombines TRBV5-4 with TRBJ1-2; 10 nucleotides agree with TRBD1. The CDR3 has 15 amino acids. Germline V gene lookup returns CDR1 SGHNT and CDR2 YYREEE (reference sequence). The V gene end was trimmed by 4 bases and the J gene end by 4 bases; junction bases not matched to a gene: 7. This CDR3 is CASSPRDRGFYGYTF. The CDR3 DNA is TGTGCCAGCAGCCCCCGGGACAGGGGTTTCTATGGCTACACCTTC.

This clone was seen just once. This chain joins TRBV7-6 and TRBJ1-5; a possible D gene is TRBD1 (6 bases). V lost 1 base, J lost 10 bases, and 17 bases lay in between. The CDR3 extends over 15 amino acids. CDR1 SGHVS and CDR2 FNYEAQ come from the germline V gene. The CDR3 DNA follows: TGTGCCAGCAGCTTAGGGGACACGGCCATCAGCCCCCAGCATTTT. Translating gives CASSLGDTAISPQHF.

The genes are TRBV9 and TRBJ2-3; 10 positions match TRBD2. Germline V gives CDR1 SGDLS, CDR2 YYNGEE. The junction had 6 bases not matched to a gene; V was cut back by 3 bases and J by 2 bases. The CDR3 is made up of 16 amino acids. The CDR3 region is CASSDPAGGATDTQYF. In DNA form, the CDR3 reads TGTGCCAGCAGCGATCCAGCGGGGGGGGCCACAGATACGCAGTATTTT.

The chain carries TRBV18 and TRBJ1-4, with D uncertain. Looked up from germline, CDR1 is KGHSH and CDR2 is LQKENI. Trimming took off 2 bases at V and 0 bases at J, with 10 bases between the two ends. The CDR3 extends over 16 amino acids. The CDR3 nucleotides read TGTGCCAGCTCACCATTCGCACGAGCAACTAATGAAAAACTGTTTTTT. Encoded protein: CASSPFARATNEKLFF.

The chain employs TRBV2 and TRBJ1-1; 9 positions agree with TRBD1. Germline CDR1 SNHLY, CDR2 FYNNEI. V lost 5 bases to trimming and J lost 5 bases; unmatched junction nucleotides: 9. This CDR3 is built from 15 residues. CDR3 residues: CASSNPGTGLTEAFF. CDR3 DNA: TGTGCCAGCAGTAACCCCGGGACAGGGTTGACTGAAGCTTTCTTT.

The rearrangement links TRBV5-1 to TRBJ2-7; 7 positions agree with TRBD1. V was clipped by 5 bases and J by 0 bases; unmatched bases: 8. Germline lookup yields CDR1 SGHRS and CDR2 YFSETQ. The length of the CDR3 is 15 residues. The CDR3 DNA reads TGCGCCAGCAGAGGGCCGGGACAGAGCTCCTACGAGCAGTACTTC. Its protein product is CASRGPGQSSYEQYF.

This clone was observed a single time. The V gene is TRBV6-1, the J gene TRBJ1-5, with D maybe TRBD1 (6 bases). The germline CDR1 and CDR2 sequences are MNHNS and SASEGT. This CDR3 has 14 residues. Trimming stripped 8 bases from V and 4 bases from J, with 15 bases between. CDR3 protein: CASHGDIRNQPQHF. For the CDR3, the DNA is TGTGCCAGCCATGGGGACATACGGAATCAGCCCCAGCATTTT.

J is TRBJ2-3 and V is TRBV11-2, with TRBD1 matching 8 bases. The trim removed 2 bases at V and 2 bases at J, leaving 3 bases unmatched. Germline V gene data show CDR1 as SGHAT and CDR2 as FQNNGV. The length of the CDR3 is 15 residues. The CDR3 is CASSLLGQDTDTQYF. Written as DNA, the CDR3 is TGTGCCAGCAGCTTACTGGGACAGGACACAGATACGCAGTATTTT.

V and J are TRBV30 and TRBJ1-6, with TRBD1 matching over 10 bases. Germline V gene lookup returns CDR1 GTSNPN and CDR2 SVGIG (reference sequence). This CDR3 comprises 16 residues. J was trimmed by 10 bases and V by 1 base; bases with no gene match: 10. The CDR3 here is CAWSADPGQGTSPLHF. The CDR3 DNA is TGTGCCTGGAGTGCCGACCCGGGACAGGGGACCTCACCCCTCCACTTT. Variable domain in full (rest from reference TRBV30 and TRBJ1-6): SQTIHQWPATLVQPVGSPLSLECTVEGTSNPNLYWYRQAAGRGLQLLFYSVGIGQISSEVPQNLSASRPQDRQFILSSKKLLLSDSGFYLCAWSADPGQGTSPLHFGNGTRLTVT.

This rearrangement joins TRBV4-3 to TRBJ2-3, with D perhaps TRBD2 (6 bases). V shed 0 bases and J shed 4 bases, with 17 bases lying between them. This CDR3 has 17 amino acids. CDR1 is LGHNA and CDR2 is YSLEER in the germline V gene. The CDR3 DNA reads as TGCGCCAGCAGCCAAGATCTGGGTGGACGCGGGGCAGATACGCAGTATTTT. Protein sequence: CASSQDLGGRGADTQYF.

The chain employs TRBV30 and TRBJ1-1; 8 bases fit TRBD1. V was pared by 1 base and J by 6 bases, with 7 bases of the junction left unmatched. CDR3 size: 14 residues. Germline V gene lookup returns CDR1 GTSNPN and CDR2 SVGIG (reference sequence). CDR3 in amino acids: CAWSAGQEVPEAFF. CDR3 coding DNA: TGTGCCTGGAGTGCGGGACAGGAAGTTCCTGAAGCTTTCTTT.

The rearrangement joins TRBV11-2 to TRBJ2-7; D is perhaps TRBD1 (6 bases). Germline-derived CDR1 and CDR2 are SGHAT and FQNNGV. Trimming removed 0 bases at V and 4 bases at J, with 13 bases between. The CDR3 runs to 15 residues. CDR3 protein: CASSLEVGAFYEQYF. The CDR3 DNA follows: TGTGCCAGCAGCTTAGAAGTGGGGGCGTTTTACGAGCAGTACTTC.

This chain joins TRBV25-1 and TRBJ2-1, with 8 bases identical to TRBD2. CDR3 length: 16 amino acids. The germline gives CDR1 MGHDK, CDR2 SYGVNS. V lost 2 bases, J lost 5 bases, and 8 bases stayed unmatched. CDR3 sequence: CASSEGGLGTDNEQFF. The DNA for the CDR3 is TGTGCCAGCAGTGAAGGGGGACTAGGAACAGACAATGAGCAGTTCTTC.